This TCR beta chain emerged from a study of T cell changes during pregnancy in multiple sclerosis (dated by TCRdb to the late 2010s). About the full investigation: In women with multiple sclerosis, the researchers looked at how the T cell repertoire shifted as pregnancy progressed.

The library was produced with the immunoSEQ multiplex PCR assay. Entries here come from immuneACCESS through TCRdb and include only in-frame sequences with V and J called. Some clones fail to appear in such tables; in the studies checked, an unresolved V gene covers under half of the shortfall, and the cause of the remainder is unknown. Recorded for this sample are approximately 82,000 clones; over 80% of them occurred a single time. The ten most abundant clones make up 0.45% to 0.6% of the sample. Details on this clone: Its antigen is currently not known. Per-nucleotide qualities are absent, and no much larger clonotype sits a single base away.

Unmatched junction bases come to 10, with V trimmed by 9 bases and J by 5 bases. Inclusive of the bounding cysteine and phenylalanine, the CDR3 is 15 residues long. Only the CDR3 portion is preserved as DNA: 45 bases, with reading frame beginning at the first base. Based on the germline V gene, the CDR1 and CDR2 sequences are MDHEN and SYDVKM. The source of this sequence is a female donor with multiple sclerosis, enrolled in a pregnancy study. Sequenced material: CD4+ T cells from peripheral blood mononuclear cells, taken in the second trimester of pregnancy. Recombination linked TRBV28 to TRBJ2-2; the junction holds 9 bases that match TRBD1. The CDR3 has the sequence CASLTGGAYTGELFF. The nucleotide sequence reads TGTGCCAGTTTAACAGGGGGCGCGTATACCGGGGAGCTGTTTTTT. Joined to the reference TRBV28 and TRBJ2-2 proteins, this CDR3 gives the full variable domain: DVKVTQSSRYLVKRTGEKVFLECVQDMDHENMFWYRQDPGLGLRLIYFSYDVKMKEKGDIPEGYSVSREKKERFSLILESASTNQTSMYLCASLTGGAYTGELFFGEGSRLTVL.